These 21 T cell receptor beta chains were all obtained from the same sample, sequenced in a study of T cell responses to AZD1222 COVID-19 vaccine. Assay: immunoSEQ multiplex PCR; the TCRdb copy retains only in-frame clones and omits some. The sample contains some 180,000 clones, 92% of which appear only once. The starting material was peripheral blood, obtained 28 days after the second AZD1222 dose. Source of these receptors: an adult who received the AZD1222 COVID-19 vaccine.

A single count supports this clone. The chain couples TRBV11-2 to TRBJ1-4; 9 nucleotides match TRBD1. V dropped 5 bases and J dropped 5; count of bases not matched to a gene: 6. Germline assignment: CDR1 SGHAT and CDR2 FQNNGV. The CDR3 loop spans 15 amino acids. CDR3 nucleotide sequence: TGTGCCAGCAGCCTACAGGGGGCAGGGAATGAAAAACTGTTTTTT. This gives the protein CASSLQGAGNEKLFF.

The sample holds one count of this clone. V and J are TRBV30 and TRBJ2-7; 7 nucleotides match TRBD1. The CDR3 contains 14 residues. In germline, CDR1 is GTSNPN, CDR2 SVGIG (reference sequence). Trimming cost V 2 bases and J 3 bases; bases outside gene matches: 7. CDR3 bases: TGTGCCTGGAGTACCAACCGGGACAGCTACGAGCAGTACTTC. Translating it yields CAWSTNRDSYEQYF.

The chain joins TRBV7-9 to TRBJ2-1; no definite D call. V was cut by 1 base and J by 0 bases, with 19 bases left in between. The CDR3 runs 19 residues. CDR1 is SEHNR, CDR2 FQNEAQ, per germline (reference sequence). CDR3 sequence reads: CASSLVFTDPKPSYNEQFF. As DNA, the CDR3 is TGTGCCAGCAGCTTAGTTTTTACGGACCCTAAGCCCTCCTACAATGAGCAGTTCTTC. Drawing the rest from reference TRBV7-9 and TRBJ2-1, the complete variable domain is DTGVSQNPRHKITKRGQNVTFRCDPISEHNRLYWYRQTLGQGPEFLTYFQNEAQLEKSRLLSDRFSAERPKGSFSTLEIQRTEQGDSAMYLCASSLVFTDPKPSYNEQFFGPGTRLTVL.

The rearrangement uses TRBV2 and TRBJ1-5, with 9 bases matching TRBD1. With V trimmed by 4 bases and J by 5 bases, 0 bases remained unmatched. The germline V gene has CDR1 SNHLY and CDR2 FYNNEI. This CDR3 is 13 amino acids long. The chain's CDR3 is CASSGDRDQPQHF. CDR3 bases: TGTGCCAGCAGTGGGGACAGGGATCAGCCCCAGCATTTT. The full variable domain, rest sourced from reference TRBV2 and TRBJ1-5, is EPEVTQTPSHQVTQMGQEVILRCVPISNHLYFYWYRQILGQKVEFLVSFYNNEISEKSEIFDDQFSVERPDGSNFTLKIRSTKLEDSAMYFCASSGDRDQPQHFGDGTRLSIL.

J is TRBJ2-5 and V is TRBV9; possibly TRBD2 for D (6 bases). The V and J ends lost 3 bases and 2 bases respectively, with 8 bases between them. CDR3 length: 13 amino acids. In germline, CDR1 is SGDLS, CDR2 YYNGEE. CDR3 protein: CASSAGGQETQYF. The CDR3 nucleotides read TGTGCCAGCAGCGCCGGGGGACAAGAGACCCAGTACTTC.

The V gene is TRBV5-6, the J gene TRBJ2-1, with 8 bases aligning to TRBD1. The CDR3 contains 13 residues. V was clipped by 3 bases and J by 8 bases; unmatched bases: 4. CDR1 is SGHDT and CDR2 is YYEEEE in the germline V gene. As DNA, the CDR3 is TGTGCCAGCAGCTCGACAGGGGCCTATGAGCAGTTCTTC. Encoded protein: CASSSTGAYEQFF.

The chain links TRBV7-9 to TRBJ1-4, with D hard to call. With 1 base removed from V and 3 bases from J, the gap between germline ends came to 6 bases. Germline loops: CDR1 SEHNR, CDR2 FQNEAQ (reference sequence). The CDR3 has 14 residues. The CDR3 loop is CASSLVWANEKLFF. CDR3 coding DNA: TGTGCCAGCAGCTTAGTATGGGCTAATGAAAAACTGTTTTTT.

The chain has TRBV29-1 and TRBJ2-3; D ambiguous. The V end lost 6 bases, the J end lost 0 bases, and 7 bases lay between the germline ends. Germline V gene data show CDR1 as SQVTM and CDR2 as ANQGSEA. The CDR3 runs to 12 residues. The chain's CDR3 is CSVQVSTDTQYF. The DNA for the CDR3 is TGCAGCGTCCAAGTAAGCACAGATACGCAGTATTTT.

The CDR3 DNA follows: TGTGCCACCAGCCCGCTTGATAAGGGGCCTAACTATGGCTACACCTTC. This translates into CATSPLDKGPNYGYTF. This chain joins TRBV15 and TRBJ1-2; TRBD1 might be the D (5 bases). CDR3 length: 16 residues. Germline V gene data show CDR1 as LNHNV and CDR2 as YYDKDF (reference sequence). The V end was cut by 5 bases, the J end by 0 bases, with 16 bases between. Variable domain in full (rest from reference TRBV15 and TRBJ1-2): DAMVIQNPRYQVTQFGKPVTLSCSQTLNHNVMYWYQQKSSQAPKLLFHYYDKDFNNEADTPDNFQSRRPNTSFCFLDIRSPGLGDTAMYLCATSPLDKGPNYGYTFGSGTRLTVV.

The J gene is TRBJ2-5, the V gene TRBV6-1; 8 positions agree with TRBD1. Germline CDR1 is MNHNS and CDR2 is SASEGT. This CDR3 region has 18 residues. Trimming took 3 bases from V and 4 from J; bases not matched to a gene: 16. The CDR3 is CASSDLGAGGRLGETQYF. DNA of the CDR3: TGTGCCAGCAGTGATCTTGGCGCAGGGGGCCGCTTGGGAGAGACCCAGTACTTC.

V gene TRBV7-3 combines with J gene TRBJ2-2, with D possibly being TRBD2 (7 bases). Germline loops: CDR1 SGHTA, CDR2 FQGTGA. CDR3 length: 16 amino acids. Trimming removed 5 bases at V and 4 bases at J, with 17 bases between. CDR3 amino acids: CASSRGAGSGTGELFF. The CDR3 DNA reads as TGTGCCAGCAGCCGGGGGGCAGGGTCGGGCACCGGGGAGCTGTTTTTT.

The chain is built from TRBV28 and TRBJ2-7, with 7 bases fitting TRBD1. Per the germline V gene, CDR1 is MDHEN and CDR2 is SYDVKM. The CDR3 sequence is 15 residues long. The V gene end was trimmed by 2 bases and the J gene end by 1 base; junction bases not matched to a gene: 5. CDR3 protein: CASSLRGRGSYEQYF. Here the CDR3 DNA reads TGTGCCAGCAGTTTAAGGGGCAGGGGGTCCTACGAGCAGTACTTC.

The CDR3 loop is CASSFRSGSFLYEQYF. DNA for the CDR3: TGCGCCAGCAGCTTCAGGAGCGGGAGTTTCCTGTACGAGCAGTACTTC. The chain recombines TRBV5-1 with TRBJ2-7, with TRBD2 matching 8 bases. The CDR3 has 16 amino acids. Germline assignment: CDR1 SGHRS and CDR2 YFSETQ. The trim removed 2 bases at V and 4 bases at J, leaving 11 bases unmatched.

The chain has TRBV10-3 and TRBJ2-6; D is unclear. The CDR3 contains 16 residues. The germline CDR1 and CDR2 sequences are ENHRY and SYGVKD. Trimming took off 6 bases at V and 2 bases at J, with 14 bases between the two ends. The CDR3 DNA follows: TGTGCCATCAGCCTCCTCGCTGAAACTGGGGCCAACGTCCTGACTTTC. Protein: CAISLLAETGANVLTF.

The chain is built from TRBV6-5 and TRBJ2-7; maybe TRBD2 (6 bases). V was shortened by 5 bases and J by 3 bases, with 17 bases between the two germline ends. In germline, CDR1 is MNHEY, CDR2 SVGAGI. The CDR3 is 15 amino acids. The chain's CDR3 is CASSIHRGEYYEQYF. The CDR3 nucleotides are TGTGCCAGCAGTATACACCGCGGGGAGTACTACGAGCAGTACTTC.

The chain has TRBV7-9 and TRBJ1-2, with D perhaps matching TRBD1 (6 bases). This CDR3 contains 16 residues. Germline V gene sequence: CDR1 SEHNR, CDR2 FQNEAQ (reference sequence). V was cut by 2 bases and J by 1 base, with 14 bases left in between. The DNA for the CDR3 is TGTGCCAGCAGCTTAACGACAGGAATAGTTAACTATGGCTACACCTTC. This encodes CASSLTTGIVNYGYTF.

This chain connects TRBV19 to TRBJ1-5; D uncertain. CDR3 length equals 15 residues. The V gene's germline CDR1 is LNHDA and CDR2 SQIVND (reference sequence). V was shortened by 1 base and J by 7 bases, with 14 bases between the two germline ends. The CDR3 DNA reads as TGTGCCAGTAGTATAGGGCGCGATCTTAGGCAGCCCCAGCATTTT. Translated: CASSIGRDLRQPQHF. Supplemented by reference TRBV19 and TRBJ1-5, the full variable domain reads DGGITQSPKYLFRKEGQNVTLSCEQNLNHDAMYWYRQDPGQGLRLIYYSQIVNDFQKGDIAEGYSVSREKKESFPLTVTSAQKNPTAFYLCASSIGRDLRQPQHFGDGTRLSIL.

The rearrangement uses TRBV9 and TRBJ2-2; D could derive from TRBD1 or TRBD2 (5 bases each). V was trimmed by 3 bases and J by 2 bases, leaving 11 bases between them. The CDR3 sequence is 15 residues long. In germline, CDR1 is SGDLS, CDR2 YYNGEE. Written as DNA, the CDR3 is TGTGCCAGCAGCGGGGACCTCCGAAACACCGGGGAGCTGTTTTTT. Translation gives CASSGDLRNTGELFF.

CDR3 protein: CASSDIRIEGQYF. The CDR3 nucleotides read TGTGCCAGCAGCGACATCAGGATTGAGGGCCAGTACTTC. This sequence joins TRBV7-9 and TRBJ2-5; the D gene is possibly TRBD2 (5 bases). Germline CDR1 reads SEHNR; CDR2 reads FQNEAQ (reference sequence). This CDR3 has 13 amino acids. V lost 5 bases, J lost 10 bases, and 17 bases lay in between.

V gene TRBV10-3 combines with J gene TRBJ2-3; 13 bases match TRBD2. This CDR3 is 14 amino acids long. V was pared by 8 bases and J by 4 bases, with 3 bases of the junction left unmatched. Germline-derived CDR1 and CDR2 are ENHRY and SYGVKD. In DNA, the CDR3 is TGTGCCATCTCAGGACTAGCGGGGGCAGATACGCAGTATTTT. Protein sequence: CAISGLAGADTQYF.

This clone was counted once. The chain is built from TRBV18 and TRBJ1-3; 11 positions match TRBD1. The V gene end was trimmed by 3 bases and the J gene end by 0 bases; junction bases not matched to a gene: 1. Germline V gene sequence: CDR1 KGHSH, CDR2 LQKENI. The CDR3 loop spans 16 amino acids. CDR3 DNA sequence: TGTGCCAGCTCACCGGGGACAGGGGGCTCTGGAAACACCATATATTTT. This sequence encodes CASSPGTGGSGNTIYF. Full variable domain (missing parts from reference TRBV18 and TRBJ1-3): NAGVMQNPRHLVRRRGQEARLRCSPMKGHSHVYWYRQLPEEGLKFMVYLQKENIIDESGMPKERFSAEFPKEGPSILRIQQVVRGDSAAYFCASSPGTGGSGNTIYFGEGSWLTVV.